One sample yielded the 30 T cell receptor beta chains listed below, sequenced in a study of cytomegalovirus exposure and HLA in healthy donors. The PCR had 60 Vbeta and 13 Jbeta primers. Clones were sequenced by immunoSEQ multiplex PCR, and TCRdb holds only the in-frame ones, with some missing. The sample has 100,000 to 150,000 clones; the top ten hold 1.5% to 1.9%. Sample: PBMCs. All receptors come from a woman aged 40 to 49 in good health and CMV-seronegative.

The chain carries TRBV5-1 and TRBJ2-2; a weak D match, TRBD2 (5 bases). This CDR3 is built from 15 residues. Germline V gene lookup returns CDR1 SGHRS and CDR2 YFSETQ. V dropped 1 base and J dropped 0 bases, with 7 bases sitting between them. The CDR3 coding sequence is TGCGCCAGCAGCTTGCAACTAGCGAACACCGGGGAGCTGTTTTTT. It codes for CASSLQLANTGELFF.

The chain is built from TRBV7-2 and TRBJ2-3; maybe TRBD1 (5 bases). The CDR3 sequence is 15 residues long. V lost 4 bases and J lost 0, with 11 bases in between. In germline, CDR1 is SGHTA, CDR2 FQGNSA. The CDR3 sequence: CASSYRTSSTDTQYF. CDR3 in DNA: TGTGCCAGCAGCTACAGGACCTCCAGCACAGATACGCAGTATTTT.

The chain couples TRBV7-8 to TRBJ2-1, with 7 bases matching TRBD2. With 3 bases clipped from V and 7 bases from J, the junction kept 6 bases outside the gene matches. The CDR3 extends over 14 amino acids. Germline CDR1 is SGHVS and CDR2 is FQNEAQ. The CDR3: CASSFGLAENEQFF. The CDR3 region has the DNA TGTGCCAGCAGCTTCGGGCTAGCGGAAAATGAGCAGTTCTTC.

The V and J genes are TRBV7-2 and TRBJ1-5; D gene unclear. Trimming removed 5 bases from V and 6 bases from J, with 11 bases in between. The CDR3 runs to 13 residues. Germline CDR1 is SGHTA and CDR2 is FQGNSA. For the CDR3, the DNA is TGTGCCAGCAGCCCCGTGTTGAGTCAGCCCCAGCATTTT. This codes for CASSPVLSQPQHF.

For this clone: Different DNA sequences within this sample yield the same CDR3. V and J are TRBV6-4 and TRBJ2-1, with 7 bases that match TRBD2. This CDR3 has 17 amino acids. The J segment lost 7 bases and the V segment lost 0 bases, leaving 12 bases of the junction unmatched. Germline V CDR1 and CDR2: MRHNA, SNTAGT. The CDR3 bases are TGTGCCAGCAGTGACTCGAGGAGGGCGGGGCGGGGGAATGAGCAGTTCTTC. Residues: CASSDSRRAGRGNEQFF.

V is TRBV27 and J is TRBJ1-2; D call uncertain. The CDR3 totals 12 residues. Deletions cut 10 bases from V and 4 bases from J, with 13 bases between. In germline, CDR1 is MNHEY, CDR2 SMNVEV (reference sequence). CDR3: CATRAGSYGYTF. CDR3 sequence (DNA): TGTGCCACCAGAGCAGGCAGCTATGGCTACACCTTC.

The rearrangement uses TRBV5-6 and TRBJ1-6, with D unresolved. Trimming removed 5 bases from V and 6 bases from J, with 18 bases in between. This CDR3 is 16 amino acids long. The germline CDR1 and CDR2 sequences are SGHDT and YYEEEE. The chain's CDR3 is CASSFSYSLRNSPLHF. DNA of the CDR3: TGTGCCAGCAGTTTCTCTTACAGTCTACGTAATTCACCCCTCCACTTT. Combining the CDR3 with reference TRBV5-6 and TRBJ1-6 gives the whole variable domain DAGVTQSPTHLIKTRGQQVTLRCSPKSGHDTVSWYQQALGQGPQFIFQYYEEEERQRGNFPDRFSGHQFPNYSSELNVNALLLGDSALYLCASSFSYSLRNSPLHFGNGTRLTVT.

The rearrangement uses TRBV15 and TRBJ2-5; TRBD1 matches 9 bases. The CDR3 extends over 15 amino acids. V lost 0 bases to trimming and J lost 5 bases; unmatched junction nucleotides: 4. Germline V CDR1 and CDR2: LNHNV, YYDKDF (reference sequence). In DNA, the CDR3 is TGTGCCACCAGCAGAGAGGGACAGGGCGAGGAGACCCAGTACTTC. Its protein is CATSREGQGEETQYF.

V gene TRBV9 combines with J gene TRBJ1-1; D gene unclear. The CDR3 totals 16 residues. Germline CDR1 is SGDLS and CDR2 is YYNGEE. Between the trimmed V and J ends, which lost 0 bases and 1 base, there was a span of 13 bases. The CDR3 region has the DNA TGTGCCAGCAGCGTAGCCCTTACTGGAGGGAACACTGAAGCTTTCTTT. Residues: CASSVALTGGNTEAFF.

The chain has TRBV4-3 and TRBJ1-5, with no clear D. CDR1 and CDR2 (germline): LGHNA, YSLEER. Between the trimmed V and J ends, which lost 4 bases and 5 bases, there was a span of 21 bases. CDR3 length: 17 amino acids. The DNA for the CDR3 is TGCGCCAGCAGCCCAAGCCCTATCACAGCCACGGATCAGCCCCAGCATTTT. It translates to CASSPSPITATDQPQHF.

V is TRBV6-5 and J is TRBJ1-3; 8 bases map to TRBD1. V lost 4 bases to trimming and J lost 4 bases; unmatched junction nucleotides: 9. The CDR3 spans 16 residues. Germline V gene sequence: CDR1 MNHEY, CDR2 SVGAGI. The CDR3 protein is CASSSLPTGVGNTIYF. The CDR3 bases are TGTGCCAGCAGTTCCTTGCCGACAGGGGTCGGAAACACCATATATTTT.

This chain connects TRBV4-1 to TRBJ1-5, with a possible D match to TRBD1 (6 bases). Germline V gene sequence: CDR1 MGHRA, CDR2 YSYEKL. Trimming cost V 4 bases and J 5 bases, with 18 bases left between them. This CDR3 spans 16 amino acids. The CDR3 sequence is CASSRRTGGLDQPQHF. The CDR3 nucleotides read TGCGCCAGCAGCCGAAGAACCGGGGGGCTCGATCAGCCCCAGCATTTT.

The chain carries TRBV28 and TRBJ2-2; D is possibly TRBD1 (6 bases). The CDR3 has 15 residues. The V gene lost 4 bases and the J gene lost 6 bases, with 15 bases spanning the gap. From germline, CDR1 is MDHEN and CDR2 SYDVKM. The CDR3 DNA sequence: TGTGCCAGCAGTTCAGGTCAGGGGTCCCCCGGGGAGCTGTTTTTT. Translated: CASSSGQGSPGELFF.

This sequence joins TRBV5-1 and TRBJ2-5; D ambiguous. The CDR3 loop spans 14 amino acids. CDR1 SGHRS and CDR2 YFSETQ come from the germline V gene. Trimming stripped 0 bases from V and 5 bases from J, with 11 bases between. CDR3 nucleotide sequence: TGCGCCAGCAGCTTGGCGTTGGGCAGGGAGACCCAGTACTTC. It codes for CASSLALGRETQYF.

The chain employs TRBV7-3 and TRBJ2-2; 8 bases match TRBD2. V dropped 1 base and J dropped 0; count of bases not matched to a gene: 1. Germline CDR1 is SGHTA and CDR2 is FQGTGA. The CDR3 sequence is 16 residues long. The CDR3 DNA is TGTGCCAGCAGCTTAAACGGGGGGGCGAACACCGGGGAGCTGTTTTTT. Its protein is CASSLNGGANTGELFF. Based on the CDR3 plus reference TRBV7-3 and TRBJ2-2, the full variable domain is GAGVSQTPSNKVTEKGKYVELRCDPISGHTALYWYRQSLGQGPEFLIYFQGTGAADDSGLPNDRFFAVRPEGSVSTLKIQRTERGDSAVYLCASSLNGGANTGELFFGEGSRLTVL.

J is TRBJ2-2 and V is TRBV10-1; TRBD1 is a possible D gene (6 bases). Germline loops: CDR1 WNHNN, CDR2 SYGVQD (reference sequence). The CDR3 loop spans 14 amino acids. V lost 7 bases to trimming and J lost 6 bases, with 15 bases between them. CDR3 sequence reads: CASTPREGAGELFF. CDR3 nucleotide sequence: TGCGCCAGCACCCCCAGAGAGGGGGCCGGGGAGCTGTTTTTT.

The chain is built from TRBV29-1 and TRBJ1-1, with D unresolved. CDR3 size: 12 residues. Germline V gene data show CDR1 as SQVTM and CDR2 as ANQGSEA. V was clipped by 7 bases and J by 4 bases, with 13 bases between them. In DNA, the CDR3 is TGCAGCGCGGGAATTACCATCACTGAAGCTTTCTTT. This encodes CSAGITITEAFF.

The chain carries TRBV29-1 and TRBJ2-5, with a possible D match to TRBD1 (5 bases). CDR1 SQVTM and CDR2 ANQGSEA come from the germline V gene. This CDR3 is 13 amino acids long. V was pared by 5 bases and J by 5 bases, with 15 bases between. The CDR3 nucleotides read TGCAGCGTTCATGCCAGGGTTAGCGAGACCCAGTACTTC. Protein: CSVHARVSETQYF.

The chain joins TRBV6-5 to TRBJ2-7, with TRBD2 matching 14 bases. Germline CDR1 and CDR2: MNHEY and SVGAGI. J gave up 4 bases and V 6 bases, and 5 bases lay outside the gene matches. This CDR3 spans 15 amino acids. The CDR3 DNA is TGTGCCAGCAGCTCCGGGACTAGCGGGGGTTACGAGCAGTACTTC. Amino acids: CASSSGTSGGYEQYF.

The chain is built from TRBV28 and TRBJ2-3, with TRBD2 as a possible D gene (5 bases). Germline V CDR1 and CDR2: MDHEN, SYDVKM. The CDR3 has 15 residues. Trimming pared 4 bases from V and 5 bases from J, leaving 16 bases between. The CDR3 DNA reads TGTGCCAGCAGTTCCCGGCGGACTCAAATAGATACGCAGTATTTT. Protein product: CASSSRRTQIDTQYF.

The V gene is TRBV11-2, the J gene TRBJ1-6; 8 bases are shared with TRBD1. J was trimmed by 2 bases and V by 5 bases; bases with no gene match: 2. The CDR3 has 15 residues. Germline CDR1 SGHAT, CDR2 FQNNGV. The CDR3 DNA is TGTGCCAGCAGCCCGACAGGGGCCTATAATTCACCCCTCCACTTT. Encoded protein: CASSPTGAYNSPLHF.

The chain combines TRBV6-5 with TRBJ2-3, with a weak D call TRBD2 (6 bases). Germline V gives CDR1 MNHEY, CDR2 SVGAGI. The CDR3 contains 15 residues. V was trimmed by 5 bases and J by 2 bases, leaving 14 bases between them. The CDR3 reads CASSRAGSFTDTQYF. As DNA, the CDR3 is TGTGCCAGCAGTCGGGCGGGATCTTTCACAGATACGCAGTATTTT.

In nucleotides, the CDR3 is TGCGCCAGCAGCTCAGGGACTGCTGCAACTAATGAAAAACTGTTTTTT. Protein product: CASSSGTAATNEKLFF. The rearrangement links TRBV5-1 to TRBJ1-4; possibly TRBD1 for D (5 bases). Germline V CDR1 and CDR2: SGHRS, YFSETQ. Trimming stripped 3 bases from V and 0 bases from J, with 12 bases between. The CDR3 consists of 16 residues.

The V gene is TRBV6-5, the J gene TRBJ2-1, with D tentatively TRBD2 (5 bases). CDR1 is MNHEY and CDR2 is SVGAGI in the germline V gene. This CDR3 has 11 residues. With 6 bases removed from V and 9 bases from J, the gap between germline ends came to 9 bases. The CDR3 protein is CASRTGGEQFF. The CDR3 coding sequence is TGTGCCAGCAGGACCGGAGGTGAGCAGTTCTTC.

The gene calls are TRBV28 and TRBJ2-2; TRBD1 matches 7 bases. Germline V gene data show CDR1 as MDHEN and CDR2 as SYDVKM. The trim removed 8 bases at V and 4 bases at J, leaving 1 base unmatched. There are 12 residues in the CDR3. CDR3 sequence reads: CASGTATGELFF. CDR3 bases: TGTGCCAGCGGGACAGCCACCGGGGAGCTGTTTTTT.

This rearrangement joins TRBV7-2 to TRBJ2-5; tentatively, D is TRBD1 (6 bases). The germline CDR1 and CDR2 sequences are SGHTA and FQGNSA. The V end lost 5 bases, the J end lost 5 bases, and 12 bases lay between the germline ends. The CDR3 covers 13 residues. In nucleotides, the CDR3 is TGTGCCAGCAGCCCCCAGGGGTGGGAGACCCAGTACTTC. Its protein product is CASSPQGWETQYF.

The CDR3 region is CASSLKTGSSYNSPLHF. The CDR3, as DNA: TGTGCCAGTAGTTTAAAGACAGGGAGCTCCTATAATTCACCCCTCCACTTT. The rearrangement joins TRBV19 to TRBJ1-6; 7 nucleotides agree with TRBD1. The germline V gene has CDR1 LNHDA and CDR2 SQIVND (reference sequence). This CDR3 is built from 17 residues. Trimming cost V 5 bases and J 0 bases; bases outside gene matches: 7.

CDR3 amino acids: CASRPPGGQGAAFF. The CDR3, as DNA: TGTGCCAGCAGACCCCCGGGGGGACAGGGGGCTGCTTTCTTT. V gene TRBV28 combines with J gene TRBJ1-1; 12 bases are shared with TRBD1. The length of the CDR3 is 14 residues. V dropped 6 bases and J dropped 11; count of bases not matched to a gene: 10. Germline CDR1 MDHEN, CDR2 SYDVKM.

As DNA, the CDR3 is TGTGCCAGCAGCTTAGTTCCGGACAAGCAGTACGTC. It encodes CASSLVPDKQYV. The V and J genes are TRBV7-9 and TRBJ2-7, with D possibly being TRBD1 (5 bases). CDR1 SEHNR and CDR2 FQNEAQ come from the germline V gene (reference sequence). This CDR3 region has 12 residues. The ends were cut back, 1 base at V and 8 bases at J, with 9 bases in the middle.

The chain links TRBV5-6 to TRBJ2-1; 7 nucleotides line up with TRBD2. CDR1 is SGHDT, CDR2 YYEEEE, per germline. The CDR3 runs 15 residues. With 4 bases clipped from V and 10 bases from J, the junction kept 14 bases outside the gene matches. CDR3: CASSGGVTLIGEQFF. CDR3 nucleotide sequence: TGTGCCAGCAGCGGGGGGGTAACTTTGATTGGGGAGCAGTTCTTC.